Below are 3 T cell receptor beta chains sequenced from a single sample in a study of CD8 T cells in Susac syndrome. Random hexamers primed reverse transcription of about 0.45 to 1 ug RNA. TCRdb called the immunoSEQ multiplex PCR reads again in MiXCR, with one record for every CDR3 protein. The sample holds 70,000 to 100,000 distinct CDR3 sequences, approximately 92% seen once. Sequenced material: CD8+ T cells from PBMCs. The source is a human donor in good health.

The chain links TRBV4-1 to TRBJ2-3; 9 positions match TRBD1. The ends lost 2 bases at V and 3 bases at J; junction bases unmatched: 9. The germline gives CDR1 MGHRA, CDR2 YSYEKL. The CDR3 spans 17 residues. CDR3 sequence (DNA): TGCGCCAGCAGCCAACCAGGGACAGGGATCTCAACAGATACGCAGTATTTT. Its translation is CASSQPGTGISTDTQYF.

As concerns this clonotype: At one end, the junction sequence differs from germline, possibly due to a read error. The chain combines TRBV20-1 with TRBJ2-2; D assignment may be TRBD1 or TRBD2 (6 bases each). The CDR3 is 16 amino acids. CDR1 DFQATT and CDR2 SNEGSKA come from the germline V gene (reference sequence). CDR3 region: CSARGVVAANTGELFF. The CDR3 region has the DNA TGCAGCGCTAGGGGGGTGGTAGCGGCAAACACCGGGGAGCTGTTTTTT.

CDR3 region: CATSRGNTEAFF. The CDR3 coding sequence is TGTGCCACCAGCAGAGGAAACACTGAAGCTTTCTTT. The V call is TRBV15, the J call TRBJ1-1; D is unclear. The ends were cut back, 1 base at V and 2 bases at J, with 2 bases in the middle. The CDR3 has 12 residues. Germline assignment: CDR1 LNHNV and CDR2 YYDKDF (reference sequence).